What follows are 2 T cell receptor beta chains derived from one specimen sequenced in a study of CD8 T cells in ankylosing spondylitis. MiXCR, run by TCRdb on the 5' RACE reads, gives a single entry per CDR3 protein. This table has some 240,000 distinct CDR3 sequences, more than 15% appearing once. Sequencing was done on a sample of blood, either unsorted or a sorted T cell fraction (not recorded which). The receptors shown here come from a male donor with ankylosing spondylitis or in good health (not recorded which).

The chain uses TRBV21-1 and TRBJ2-7; the table's D call of TRBD2 was not tested on the DNA. TRBV21-1 is annotated as a pseudogene. The CDR3 has 19 amino acids. The DNA for the CDR3 is TGTGCCAGCAGCAAAGGTGAGACTAGCGGGAGTACGGCGGACTACGAGCAGTACTTC. This sequence encodes CASSKGETSGSTADYEQYF.

The table lists this clonotype with a few counts. J is TRBJ2-2 and V is TRBV20-1; D tentatively reads TRBD1 or TRBD2 (5 bases each). The CDR3 has 15 residues. Trimming stripped 0 bases from V and 2 bases from J, with 10 bases between. CDR1 is DFQATT and CDR2 is SNEGSKA in the germline V gene (reference sequence). The CDR3 sequence: CSARDWDGNTGELFF. The CDR3 coding sequence is TGCAGTGCTAGAGATTGGGACGGAAACACCGGGGAGCTGTTTTTT.